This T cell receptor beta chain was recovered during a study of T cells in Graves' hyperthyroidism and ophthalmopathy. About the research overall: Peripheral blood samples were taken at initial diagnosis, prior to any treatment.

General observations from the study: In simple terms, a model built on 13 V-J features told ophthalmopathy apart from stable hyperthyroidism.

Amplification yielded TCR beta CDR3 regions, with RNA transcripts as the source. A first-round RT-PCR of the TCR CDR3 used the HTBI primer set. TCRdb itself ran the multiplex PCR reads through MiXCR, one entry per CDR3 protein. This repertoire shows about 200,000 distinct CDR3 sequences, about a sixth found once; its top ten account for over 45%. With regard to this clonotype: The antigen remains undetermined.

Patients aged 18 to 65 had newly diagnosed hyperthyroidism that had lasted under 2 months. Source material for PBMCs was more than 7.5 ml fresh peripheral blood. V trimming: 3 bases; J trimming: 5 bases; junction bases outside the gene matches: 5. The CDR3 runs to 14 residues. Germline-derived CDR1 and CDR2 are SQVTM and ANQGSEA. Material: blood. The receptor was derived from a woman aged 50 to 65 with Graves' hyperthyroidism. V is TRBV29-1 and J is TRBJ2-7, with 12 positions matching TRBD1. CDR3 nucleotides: TGCAGCGTTGAGGGGACAGGGGGCCCCCACGAGCAGTACTTC. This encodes CSVEGTGGPHEQYF.